The 3 T cell receptor beta chains below all came from one sample that was sequenced in a study of T-cell reconstitution after alpha-beta-depleted transplantation in children. Unique molecular identifiers featured in how the TCRbeta library was prepared. TCRdb re-called the PCR reads through MiXCR, storing one row per CDR3 protein. Among 500,000 to 750,000 distinct CDR3 sequences listed, approximately 12% were seen once. Sequences were derived from PBMCs, mostly from graft donor cells, sampled 360 days after TCRalphabeta/CD19-depleted stem cell transplant. Receptors originate from a male patient aged 5 to 17 who had a stem cell transplant for acute myeloid leukemia, so the T cells may come from the graft donor.

This clonotype was recorded at least ten times. The J gene is TRBJ2-2, the V gene TRBV5-1, with D possibly being TRBD1 or TRBD2 (5 bases each). This CDR3 contains 15 residues. Looked up from germline, CDR1 is SGHRS and CDR2 is YFSETQ. Deletions cut 5 bases from V and 4 bases from J, with 15 bases between. The CDR3 DNA reads as TGCGCCAGCAGGGGGGTGATTGCGGGCACCGGGGAGCTGTTTTTT. Translated, it gives CASRGVIAGTGELFF.

This sequence joins TRBV6-2 or TRBV6-3 and TRBJ2-1; 14 bases match TRBD2. The junction had 9 bases not matched to a gene; V was cut back by 2 bases and J by 0 bases. Looked up from germline, CDR1 is MNHEY and CDR2 is SVGEGT. This CDR3 comprises 20 residues. This CDR3 is CASSYPRTSGRIRSYNEQFF. The CDR3 nucleotides are TGTGCCAGCAGTTACCCAAGGACTAGCGGGAGGATTCGCTCCTACAATGAGCAGTTCTTC.

This clonotype was found many times. The chain couples TRBV20-1 to TRBJ2-3; D gene ambiguous. V lost 1 base to trimming and J lost 0 bases, with 11 bases between them. Germline V CDR1 and CDR2: DFQATT, SNEGSKA (reference sequence). The CDR3 has 15 residues. The CDR3 reads CSARAQTPSTDTQYF. The CDR3, as DNA: TGCAGTGCTAGAGCCCAGACCCCGAGCACAGATACGCAGTATTTT.